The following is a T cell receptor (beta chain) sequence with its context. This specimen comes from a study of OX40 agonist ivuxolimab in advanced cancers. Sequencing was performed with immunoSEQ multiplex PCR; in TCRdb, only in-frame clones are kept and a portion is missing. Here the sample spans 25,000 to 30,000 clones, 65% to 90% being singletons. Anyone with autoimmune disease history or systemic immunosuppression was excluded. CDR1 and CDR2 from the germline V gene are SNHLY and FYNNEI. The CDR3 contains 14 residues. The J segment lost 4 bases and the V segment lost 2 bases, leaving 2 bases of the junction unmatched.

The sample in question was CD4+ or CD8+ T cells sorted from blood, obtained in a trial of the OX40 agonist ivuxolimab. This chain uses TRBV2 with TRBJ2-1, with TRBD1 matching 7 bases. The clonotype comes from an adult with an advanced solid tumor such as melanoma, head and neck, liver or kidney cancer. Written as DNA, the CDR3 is TGTGCCAGCAGTGAATTGGGACAGTACAATGAGCAGTTCTTC. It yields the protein CASSELGQYNEQFF.